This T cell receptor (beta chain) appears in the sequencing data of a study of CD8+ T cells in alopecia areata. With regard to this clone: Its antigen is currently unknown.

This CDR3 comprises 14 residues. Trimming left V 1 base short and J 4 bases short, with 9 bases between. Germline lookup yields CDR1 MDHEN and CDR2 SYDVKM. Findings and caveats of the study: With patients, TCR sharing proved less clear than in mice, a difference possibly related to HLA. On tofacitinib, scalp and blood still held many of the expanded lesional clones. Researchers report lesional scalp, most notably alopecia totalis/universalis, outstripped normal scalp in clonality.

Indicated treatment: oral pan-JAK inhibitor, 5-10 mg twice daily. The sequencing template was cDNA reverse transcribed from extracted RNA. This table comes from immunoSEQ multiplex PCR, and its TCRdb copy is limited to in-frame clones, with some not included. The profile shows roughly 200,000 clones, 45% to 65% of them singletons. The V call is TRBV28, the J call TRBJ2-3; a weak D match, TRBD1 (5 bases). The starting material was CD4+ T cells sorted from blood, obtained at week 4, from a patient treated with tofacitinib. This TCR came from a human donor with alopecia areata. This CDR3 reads CASSLSAGPDTQYF. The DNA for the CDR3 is TGTGCCAGCAGTTTATCGGCAGGGCCAGATACGCAGTATTTT.